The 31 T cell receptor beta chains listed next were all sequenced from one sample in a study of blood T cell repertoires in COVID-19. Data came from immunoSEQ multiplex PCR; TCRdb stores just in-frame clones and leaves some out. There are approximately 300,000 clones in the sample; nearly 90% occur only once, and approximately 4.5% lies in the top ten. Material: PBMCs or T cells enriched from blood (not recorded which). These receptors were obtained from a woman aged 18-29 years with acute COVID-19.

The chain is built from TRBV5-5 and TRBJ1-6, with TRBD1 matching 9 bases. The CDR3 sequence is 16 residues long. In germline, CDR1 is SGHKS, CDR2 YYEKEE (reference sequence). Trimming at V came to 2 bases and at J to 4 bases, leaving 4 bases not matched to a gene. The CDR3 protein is CASSFSGTGYNSPLHF. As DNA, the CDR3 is TGTGCCAGCAGCTTCTCCGGGACAGGGTATAATTCACCCCTCCACTTT. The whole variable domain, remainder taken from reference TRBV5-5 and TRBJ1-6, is DAGVTQSPTHLIKTRGQQVTLRCSPISGHKSVSWYQQVLGQGPQFIFQYYEKEERGRGNFPDRFSARQFPNYSSELNVNALLLGDSALYLCASSFSGTGYNSPLHFGNGTRLTVT.

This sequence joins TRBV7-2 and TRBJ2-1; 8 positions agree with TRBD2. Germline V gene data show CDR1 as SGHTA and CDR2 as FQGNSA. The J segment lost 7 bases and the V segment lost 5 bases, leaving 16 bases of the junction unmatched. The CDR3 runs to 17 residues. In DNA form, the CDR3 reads TGTGCCAGCAGCCGCGGGGCGGGAGGCCTTATGGGGAATGAGCAGTTCTTC. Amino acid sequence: CASSRGAGGLMGNEQFF.

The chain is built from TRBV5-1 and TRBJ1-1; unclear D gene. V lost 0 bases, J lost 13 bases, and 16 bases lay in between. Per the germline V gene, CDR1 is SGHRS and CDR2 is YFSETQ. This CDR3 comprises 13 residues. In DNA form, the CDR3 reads TGCGCCAGCAGCTTGGAAGATACCGCGCACGTTTTCTTT. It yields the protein CASSLEDTAHVFF.

The CDR3, as DNA: TGTGCCAGCAGCTTATCAATGACAGATACGCAGTATTTT. Amino acid sequence: CASSLSMTDTQYF. This chain joins TRBV11-3 and TRBJ2-3; D is unresolved. There are 13 residues in the CDR3. Trimming stripped 2 bases from V and 3 bases from J, with 6 bases between. Germline assignment: CDR1 SGHNT and CDR2 YENEEA. Complete variable domain (other parts from reference TRBV11-3 and TRBJ2-3): EAGVVQSPRYKIIEKKQPVAFWCNPISGHNTLYWYLQNLGQGPELLIRYENEEAVDDSQLPKDRFSAERLKGVDSTLKIQPAELGDSAVYLCASSLSMTDTQYFGPGTRLTVL.

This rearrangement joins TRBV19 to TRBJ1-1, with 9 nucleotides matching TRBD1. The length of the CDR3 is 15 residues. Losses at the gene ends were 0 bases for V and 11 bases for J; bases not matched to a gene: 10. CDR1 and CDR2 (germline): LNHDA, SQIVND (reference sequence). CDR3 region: CASSIDPWGQGQAFF. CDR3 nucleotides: TGTGCCAGTAGTATAGATCCCTGGGGACAGGGACAGGCTTTCTTT.

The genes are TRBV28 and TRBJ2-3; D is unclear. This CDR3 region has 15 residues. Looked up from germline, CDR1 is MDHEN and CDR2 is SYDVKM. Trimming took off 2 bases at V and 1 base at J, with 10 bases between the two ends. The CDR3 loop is CASSLESVRTDTQYF. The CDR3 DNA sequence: TGTGCCAGCAGTTTAGAAAGCGTGCGCACAGATACGCAGTATTTT.

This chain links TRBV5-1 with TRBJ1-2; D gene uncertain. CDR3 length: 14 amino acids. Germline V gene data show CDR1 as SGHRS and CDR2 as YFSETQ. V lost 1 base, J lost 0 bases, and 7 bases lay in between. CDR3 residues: CASSLPDTNYGYTF. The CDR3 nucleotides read TGCGCCAGCAGCTTGCCAGATACTAACTATGGCTACACCTTC.

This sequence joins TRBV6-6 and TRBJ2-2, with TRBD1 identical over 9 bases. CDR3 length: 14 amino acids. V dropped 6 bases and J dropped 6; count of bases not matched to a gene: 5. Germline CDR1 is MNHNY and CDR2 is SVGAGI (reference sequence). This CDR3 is CASRDRGFSGELFF. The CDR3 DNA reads TGTGCCAGCAGAGACAGGGGGTTTTCCGGGGAGCTGTTTTTT.

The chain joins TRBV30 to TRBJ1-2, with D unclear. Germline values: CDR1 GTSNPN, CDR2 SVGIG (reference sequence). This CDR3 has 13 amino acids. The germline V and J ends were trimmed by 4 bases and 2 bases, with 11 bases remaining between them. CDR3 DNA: TGTGCCTGGACCCCCGCCCGGAACTATGGCTACACCTTC. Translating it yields CAWTPARNYGYTF.

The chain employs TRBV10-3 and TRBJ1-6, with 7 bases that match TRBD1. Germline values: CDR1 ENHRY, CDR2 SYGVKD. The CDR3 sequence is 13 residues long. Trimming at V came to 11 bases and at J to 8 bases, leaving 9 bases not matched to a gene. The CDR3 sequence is CASGQRRDSPLHF. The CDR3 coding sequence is TGTGCCTCGGGACAGCGAAGGGATTCACCCCTCCACTTT.

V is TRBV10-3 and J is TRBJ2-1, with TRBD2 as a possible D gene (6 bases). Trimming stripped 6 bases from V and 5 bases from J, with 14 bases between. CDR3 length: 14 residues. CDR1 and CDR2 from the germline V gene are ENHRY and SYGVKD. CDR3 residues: CAIRGDSTHNEQFF. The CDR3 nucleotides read TGTGCCATCAGGGGGGACTCTACGCACAATGAGCAGTTCTTC.

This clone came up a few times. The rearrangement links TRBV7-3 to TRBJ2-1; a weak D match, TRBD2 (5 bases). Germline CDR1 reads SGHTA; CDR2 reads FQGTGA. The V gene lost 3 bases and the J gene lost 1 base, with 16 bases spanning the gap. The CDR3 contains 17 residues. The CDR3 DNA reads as TGTGCCAGCAGCTTCCCCTTAGCGAGAGGATCCTACAATGAGCAGTTCTTC. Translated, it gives CASSFPLARGSYNEQFF.

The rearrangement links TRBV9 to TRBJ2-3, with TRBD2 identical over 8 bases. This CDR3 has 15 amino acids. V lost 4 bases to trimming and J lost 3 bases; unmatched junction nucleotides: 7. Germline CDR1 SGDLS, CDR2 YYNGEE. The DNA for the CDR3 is TGTGCCAGCAGCCAACTAGCGGCGGAAACAGATACGCAGTATTTT. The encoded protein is CASSQLAAETDTQYF.

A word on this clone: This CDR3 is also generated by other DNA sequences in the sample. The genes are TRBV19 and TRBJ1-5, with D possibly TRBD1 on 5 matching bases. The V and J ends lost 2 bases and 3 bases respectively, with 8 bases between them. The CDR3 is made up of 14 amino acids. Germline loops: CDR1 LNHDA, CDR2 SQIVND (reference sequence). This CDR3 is CASSITGLNQPQHF. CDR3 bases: TGTGCCAGTAGTATAACAGGCCTCAATCAGCCCCAGCATTTT.

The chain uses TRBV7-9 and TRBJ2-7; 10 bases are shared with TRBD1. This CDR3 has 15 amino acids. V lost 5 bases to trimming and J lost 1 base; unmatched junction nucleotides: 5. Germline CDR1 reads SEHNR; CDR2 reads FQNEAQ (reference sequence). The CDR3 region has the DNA TGTGCCAGCAGCCCGACAGGGGGCTCTTCCTACGAGCAGTACTTC. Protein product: CASSPTGGSSYEQYF. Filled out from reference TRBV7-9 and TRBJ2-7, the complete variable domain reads DTGVSQNPRHKITKRGQNVTFRCDPISEHNRLYWYRQTLGQGPEFLTYFQNEAQLEKSRLLSDRFSAERPKGSFSTLEIQRTEQGDSAMYLCASSPTGGSSYEQYFGPGTRLTVT.

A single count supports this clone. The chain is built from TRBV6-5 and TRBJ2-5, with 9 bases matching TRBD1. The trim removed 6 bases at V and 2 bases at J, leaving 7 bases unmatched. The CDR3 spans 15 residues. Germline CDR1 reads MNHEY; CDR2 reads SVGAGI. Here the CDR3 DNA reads TGTGCCAGCAGCCCGGACAGGGGCAATCAAGAGACCCAGTACTTC. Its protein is CASSPDRGNQETQYF.

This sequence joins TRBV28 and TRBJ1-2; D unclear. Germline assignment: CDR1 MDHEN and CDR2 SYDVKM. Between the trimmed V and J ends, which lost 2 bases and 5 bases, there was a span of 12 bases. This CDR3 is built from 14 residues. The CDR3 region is CASSLDEGSYGYTF. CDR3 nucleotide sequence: TGTGCCAGCAGTTTAGACGAGGGCTCATATGGCTACACCTTC.

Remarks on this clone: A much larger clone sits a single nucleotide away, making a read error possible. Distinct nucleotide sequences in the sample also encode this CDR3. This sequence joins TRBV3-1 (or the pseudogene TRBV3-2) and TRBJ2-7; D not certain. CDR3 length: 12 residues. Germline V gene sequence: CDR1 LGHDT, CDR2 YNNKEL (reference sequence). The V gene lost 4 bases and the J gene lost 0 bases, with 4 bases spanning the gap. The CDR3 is CASSPSSYEQYF. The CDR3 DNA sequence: TGTGCCAGCAGCCCTAGCTCCTACGAGCAGTACTTC.

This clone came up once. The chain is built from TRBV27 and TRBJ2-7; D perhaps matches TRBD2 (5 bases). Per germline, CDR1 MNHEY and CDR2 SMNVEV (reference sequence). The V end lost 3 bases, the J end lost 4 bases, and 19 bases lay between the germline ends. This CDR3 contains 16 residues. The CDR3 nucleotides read TGTGCCAGCAGTTTCCTCCTCGGGGAAGGGCGGTACGAGCAGTACTTC. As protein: CASSFLLGEGRYEQYF.

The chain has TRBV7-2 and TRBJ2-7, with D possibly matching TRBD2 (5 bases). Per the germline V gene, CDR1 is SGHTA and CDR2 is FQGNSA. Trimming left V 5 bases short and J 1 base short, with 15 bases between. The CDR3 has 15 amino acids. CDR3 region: CASSPCQRCSYEQYF. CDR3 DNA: TGTGCCAGCAGCCCCTGCCAGCGGTGTTCCTACGAGCAGTACTTC.

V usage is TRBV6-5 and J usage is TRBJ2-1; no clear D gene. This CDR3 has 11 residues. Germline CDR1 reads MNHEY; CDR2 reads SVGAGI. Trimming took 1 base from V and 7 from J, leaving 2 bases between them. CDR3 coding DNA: TGTGCCAGCAGTTACTTAAATGAGCAGTTCTTC. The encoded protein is CASSYLNEQFF.

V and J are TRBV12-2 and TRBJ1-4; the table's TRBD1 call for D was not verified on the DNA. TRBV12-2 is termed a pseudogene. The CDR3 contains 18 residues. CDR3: CASRLAPERGNVGEKLFF. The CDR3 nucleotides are TGTGCAAGTCGCTTAGCGCCGGAGAGGGGGAATGTTGGTGAAAAACTGTTTTTT.

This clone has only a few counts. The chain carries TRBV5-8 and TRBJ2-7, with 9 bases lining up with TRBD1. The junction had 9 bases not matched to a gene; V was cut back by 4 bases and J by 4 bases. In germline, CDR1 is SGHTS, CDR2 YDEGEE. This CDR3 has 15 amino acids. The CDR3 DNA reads TGTGCCAGCAGCCTGGGACAGGGCCCGGTTTACGAGCAGTACTTC. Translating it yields CASSLGQGPVYEQYF. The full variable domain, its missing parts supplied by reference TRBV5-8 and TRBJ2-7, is EAGVTQSPTHLIKTRGQQATLRCSPISGHTSVYWYQQALGLGLQFLLWYDEGEERNRGNFPPRFSGRQFPNYSSELNVNALELEDSALYLCASSLGQGPVYEQYFGPGTRLTVT.

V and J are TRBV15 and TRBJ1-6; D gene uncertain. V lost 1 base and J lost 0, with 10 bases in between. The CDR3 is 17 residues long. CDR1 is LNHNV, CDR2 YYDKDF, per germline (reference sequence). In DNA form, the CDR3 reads TGTGCCACCAGCAGAGCTGGAGAGCTCTCCTATAATTCACCCCTCCACTTT. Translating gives CATSRAGELSYNSPLHF.

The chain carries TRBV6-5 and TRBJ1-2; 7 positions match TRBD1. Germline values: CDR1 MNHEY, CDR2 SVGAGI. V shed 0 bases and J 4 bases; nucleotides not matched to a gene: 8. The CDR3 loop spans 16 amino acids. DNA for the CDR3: TGTGCCAGCAGTTACTCGGGGGACAGCCCTTTCTATGGCTACACCTTC. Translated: CASSYSGDSPFYGYTF.

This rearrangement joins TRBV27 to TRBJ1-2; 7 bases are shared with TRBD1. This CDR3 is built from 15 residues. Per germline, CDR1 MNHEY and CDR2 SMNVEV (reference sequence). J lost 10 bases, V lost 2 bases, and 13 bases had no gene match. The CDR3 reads CASSLVQGVLGDYTF. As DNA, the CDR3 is TGTGCCAGCAGTTTAGTGCAGGGGGTTTTGGGCGACTACACCTTC.

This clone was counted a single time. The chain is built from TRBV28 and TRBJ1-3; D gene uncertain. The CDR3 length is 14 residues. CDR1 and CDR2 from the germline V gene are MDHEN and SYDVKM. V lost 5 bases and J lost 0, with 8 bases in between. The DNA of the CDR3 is TGTGCCAGCAGTGTCACATTCTCTGGAAACACCATATATTTT. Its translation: CASSVTFSGNTIYF. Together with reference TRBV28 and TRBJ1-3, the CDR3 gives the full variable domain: DVKVTQSSRYLVKRTGEKVFLECVQDMDHENMFWYRQDPGLGLRLIYFSYDVKMKEKGDIPEGYSVSREKKERFSLILESASTNQTSMYLCASSVTFSGNTIYFGEGSWLTVV.

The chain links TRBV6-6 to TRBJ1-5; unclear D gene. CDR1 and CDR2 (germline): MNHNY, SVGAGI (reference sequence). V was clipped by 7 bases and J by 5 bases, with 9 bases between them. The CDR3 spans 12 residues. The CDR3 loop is CASKYFDQPQHF. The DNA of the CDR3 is TGTGCCAGCAAGTACTTCGATCAGCCCCAGCATTTT.

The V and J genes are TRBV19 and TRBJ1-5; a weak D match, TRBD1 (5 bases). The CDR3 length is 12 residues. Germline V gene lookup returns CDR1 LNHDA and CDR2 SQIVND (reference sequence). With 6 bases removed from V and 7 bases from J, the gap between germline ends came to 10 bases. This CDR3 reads CASRGDWQPQHF. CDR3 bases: TGTGCCAGTAGGGGGGACTGGCAGCCCCAGCATTTT.

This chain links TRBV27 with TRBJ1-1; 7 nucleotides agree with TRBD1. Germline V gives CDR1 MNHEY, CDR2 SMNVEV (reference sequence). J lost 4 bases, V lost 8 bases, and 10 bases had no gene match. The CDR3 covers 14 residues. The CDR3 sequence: CASARQGAVTEAFF. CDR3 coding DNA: TGTGCCAGCGCCCGACAGGGAGCGGTCACTGAAGCTTTCTTT.

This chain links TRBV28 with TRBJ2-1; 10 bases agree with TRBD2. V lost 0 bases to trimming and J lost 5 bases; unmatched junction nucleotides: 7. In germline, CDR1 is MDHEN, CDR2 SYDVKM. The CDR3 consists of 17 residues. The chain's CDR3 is CASSLWRSGRVDNEQFF. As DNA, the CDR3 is TGTGCCAGCAGTTTATGGCGCAGCGGGAGGGTGGACAATGAGCAGTTCTTC.